This TCR beta chain was captured by sequencing in a study of blood T cell repertoires in COVID-19. Study-wide background: Samples of COVID-19 (acute and convalescent) were obtained from the United States, Italy and Spain. Sources were T cells, B-cell-depleted T cells, or PBMCs; the material itself was cDNA or gDNA.

This clone was detected only a few times. In the authors' methods: Estimation of nucleated cell counts relied on the amplification of reference gene primers. Using immunoSEQ multiplex PCR, the repertoire was profiled, and TCRdb retains in-frame clones only, with some absent. V and J calls and clone size are copied from that table; D and trimming were computed from the DNA. The sample holds over 130,000 clones; 65% to 80% are singletons and the top ten take approximately 15%. Sequenced sample: peripheral blood. The source of this sequence is a man aged 50 or older with acute or convalescent COVID-19.

The CDR3 sequence: CASSYRSLDTQYF. As DNA, the CDR3 is TGTGCCAGCAGTTATCGGAGTTTAGATACGCAGTATTTT. J is TRBJ2-3 and V is TRBV6-2 or TRBV6-3, with D unclear. The germline V and J ends were trimmed by 3 bases and 5 bases, with 9 bases remaining between them. The CDR3 extends over 13 amino acids. The germline gives CDR1 MNHEY, CDR2 SVGEGT.